A few counts support the clone carrying this T cell receptor (beta chain). The antigen is undetermined. The junction departs from germline at one end; a sequencing error may be responsible. This entry belongs to a study of beta chain features in type 1 diabetes. General study points: cDNA-based sequencing might over-represent cells highly expressing TCR. For Type 1 diabetes patients, all four CD4+ subsets carried TCRB CDR3s that were moderately but significantly shorter. Insertion counts at VDJ junctions were lower in type 1 diabetes patients, who also showed more deletions there.

Every donor provided one heparinised blood draw, which averaged roughly 120 mL. The CDR3 runs 13 residues. Germline CDR1 is SEHNR and CDR2 is FQNEAQ (reference sequence). Sequenced material consisted of expressed TCRB transcripts (all of the isolated RNA was reverse transcribed). Read counts averaged around 3.6 million for samples of naive, central memory and regulatory T cells. Clones were sequenced by immunoSEQ multiplex PCR, and TCRdb holds only the in-frame ones, with some missing. The sample comprises 300,000 to 400,000 clones, 13% of which are singletons, and roughly 0.016% rests with the top ten.

The chain has TRBV7-9 and TRBJ2-1; D not resolved. The sequenced material came from naive CD4+ T cells from blood. The receptor was isolated from a woman between 18 and 30 years old with type 1 diabetes. The CDR3 protein is CASSLTLPERPVF. The CDR3 bases are TGTGCCAGCAGCTTAACCCTCCCTGAGCGCCCAGTCTTC.